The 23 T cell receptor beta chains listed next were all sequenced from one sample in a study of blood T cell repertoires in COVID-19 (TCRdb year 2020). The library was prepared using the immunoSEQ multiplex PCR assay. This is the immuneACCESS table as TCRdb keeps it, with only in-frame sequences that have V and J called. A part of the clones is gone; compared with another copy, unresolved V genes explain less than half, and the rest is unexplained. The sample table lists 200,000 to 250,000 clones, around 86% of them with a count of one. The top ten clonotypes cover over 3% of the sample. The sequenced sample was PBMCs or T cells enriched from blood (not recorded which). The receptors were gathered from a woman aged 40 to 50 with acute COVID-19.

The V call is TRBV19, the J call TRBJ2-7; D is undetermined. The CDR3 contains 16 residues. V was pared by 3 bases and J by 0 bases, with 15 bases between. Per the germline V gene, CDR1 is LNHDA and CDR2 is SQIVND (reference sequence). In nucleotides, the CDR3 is TGTGCCAGTAGTATTTTAGGTGGAGAGAACTCCTACGAGCAGTACTTC. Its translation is CASSILGGENSYEQYF. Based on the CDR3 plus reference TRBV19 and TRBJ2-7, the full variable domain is DGGITQSPKYLFRKEGQNVTLSCEQNLNHDAMYWYRQDPGQGLRLIYYSQIVNDFQKGDIAEGYSVSREKKESFPLTVTSAQKNPTAFYLCASSILGGENSYEQYFGPGTRLTVT.

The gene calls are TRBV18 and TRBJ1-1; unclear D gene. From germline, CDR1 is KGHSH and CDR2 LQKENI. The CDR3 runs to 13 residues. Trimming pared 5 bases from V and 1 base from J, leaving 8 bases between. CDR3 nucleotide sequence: TGTGCCAGCTCATCCACGGGGAACACTGAAGCTTTCTTT. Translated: CASSSTGNTEAFF.

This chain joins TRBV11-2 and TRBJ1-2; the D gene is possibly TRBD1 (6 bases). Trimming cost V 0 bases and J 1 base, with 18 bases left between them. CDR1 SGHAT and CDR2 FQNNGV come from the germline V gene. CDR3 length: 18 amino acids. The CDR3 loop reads CASSLDQGTSVFNYGYTF. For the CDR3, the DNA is TGTGCCAGCAGCTTAGATCAGGGGACATCCGTCTTTAACTATGGCTACACCTTC.

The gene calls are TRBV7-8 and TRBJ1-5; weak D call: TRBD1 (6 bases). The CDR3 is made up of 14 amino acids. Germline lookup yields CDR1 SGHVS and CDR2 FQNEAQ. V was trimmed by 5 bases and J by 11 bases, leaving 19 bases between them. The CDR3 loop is CASSPRQDLVSQHF. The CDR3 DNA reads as TGTGCCAGCAGCCCCAGACAGGACCTCGTGTCCCAGCATTTT.

The CDR3 nucleotides are TGTGCCAGCAGCAAAAGGGGAACAGGGTCGAACACCGGGGAGCTGTTTTTT. Translation gives CASSKRGTGSNTGELFF. The rearrangement links TRBV21-1 to TRBJ2-2; the table's D call of TRBD1 was not tested on the DNA. TRBV21-1 has pseudogene status. This CDR3 has 17 residues.

The CDR3 here is CASSQGEGRSNEQFF. In DNA, the CDR3 is TGCGCCAGCAGCCAAGGGGAGGGACGGTCGAATGAGCAGTTCTTC. The rearrangement joins TRBV4-1 to TRBJ2-1, with 7 nucleotides matching TRBD2. The CDR3 covers 15 residues. The germline CDR1 and CDR2 sequences are MGHRA and YSYEKL. V lost 1 base and J lost 7; bases outside the gene matches: 7.

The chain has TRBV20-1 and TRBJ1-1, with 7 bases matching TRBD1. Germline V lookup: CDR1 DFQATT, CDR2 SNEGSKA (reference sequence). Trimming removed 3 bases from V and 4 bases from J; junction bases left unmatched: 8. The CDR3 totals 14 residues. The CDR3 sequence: CSASRGPRSTEAFF. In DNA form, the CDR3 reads TGCAGTGCTAGTAGGGGGCCTCGGAGCACTGAAGCTTTCTTT.

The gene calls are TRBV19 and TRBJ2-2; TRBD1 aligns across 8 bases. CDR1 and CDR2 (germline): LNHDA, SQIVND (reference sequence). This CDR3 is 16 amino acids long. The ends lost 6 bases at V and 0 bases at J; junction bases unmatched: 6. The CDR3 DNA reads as TGTGCCAGTAGGTCCGACAGGGGAACGAACACCGGGGAGCTGTTTTTT. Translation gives CASRSDRGTNTGELFF.

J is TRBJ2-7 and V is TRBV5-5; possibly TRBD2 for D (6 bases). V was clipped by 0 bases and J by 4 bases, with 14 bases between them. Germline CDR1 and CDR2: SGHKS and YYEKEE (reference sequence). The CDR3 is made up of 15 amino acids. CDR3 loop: CASSLVWGEGYEQYV. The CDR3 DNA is TGTGCCAGCAGCTTGGTTTGGGGGGAAGGATACGAGCAGTACGTC.

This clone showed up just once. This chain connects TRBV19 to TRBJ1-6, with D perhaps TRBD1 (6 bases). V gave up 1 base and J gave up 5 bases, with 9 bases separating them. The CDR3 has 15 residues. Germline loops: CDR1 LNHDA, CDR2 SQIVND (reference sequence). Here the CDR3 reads CASSIAAGDNSPLHF. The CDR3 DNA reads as TGTGCCAGTAGTATAGCCGCAGGGGATAATTCACCCCTCCACTTT.

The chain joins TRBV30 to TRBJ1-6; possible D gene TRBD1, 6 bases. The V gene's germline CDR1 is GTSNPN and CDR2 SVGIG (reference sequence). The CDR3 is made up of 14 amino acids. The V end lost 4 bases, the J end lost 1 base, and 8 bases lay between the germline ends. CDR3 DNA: TGTGCCTGGACAGGGGATTCCTATAATTCACCCCTCCACTTT. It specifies CAWTGDSYNSPLHF.

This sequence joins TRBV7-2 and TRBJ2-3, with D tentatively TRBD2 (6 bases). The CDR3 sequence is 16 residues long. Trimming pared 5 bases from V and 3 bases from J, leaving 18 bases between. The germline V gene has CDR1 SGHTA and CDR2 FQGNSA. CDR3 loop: CASSVGTRGITDTQYF. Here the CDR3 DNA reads TGTGCCAGCAGCGTAGGGACTCGGGGTATAACAGATACGCAGTATTTT.

CDR3 region: CASSLKGVMNTEAFF. As DNA, the CDR3 is TGTGCCAGCAGCTTAAAGGGAGTCATGAACACTGAAGCTTTCTTT. This chain joins TRBV7-9 and TRBJ1-1, with D uncertain. Looked up from germline, CDR1 is SEHNR and CDR2 is FQNEAQ (reference sequence). CDR3 length: 15 residues. V lost 2 bases to trimming and J lost 0 bases, with 10 bases between them.

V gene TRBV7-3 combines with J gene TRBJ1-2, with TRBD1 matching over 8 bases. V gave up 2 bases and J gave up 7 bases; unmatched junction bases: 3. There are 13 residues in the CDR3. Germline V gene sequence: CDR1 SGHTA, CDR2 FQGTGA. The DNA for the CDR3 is TGTGCCAGCAGCTTACAGGGGGCAGGTGGCTACACCTTC. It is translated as CASSLQGAGGYTF.

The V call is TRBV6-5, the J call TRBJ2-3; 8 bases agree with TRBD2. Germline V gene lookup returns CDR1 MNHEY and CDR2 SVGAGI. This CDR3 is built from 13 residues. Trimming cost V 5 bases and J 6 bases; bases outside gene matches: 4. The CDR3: CASSRTSRDTQYF. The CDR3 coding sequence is TGTGCCAGCAGTAGGACTAGCCGGGATACGCAGTATTTT.

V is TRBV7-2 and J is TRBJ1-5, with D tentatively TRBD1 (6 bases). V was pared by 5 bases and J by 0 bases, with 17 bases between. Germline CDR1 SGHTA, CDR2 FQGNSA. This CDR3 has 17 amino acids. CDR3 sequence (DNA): TGTGCCAGCAGCCCCCGGGGGGCAGCTCTTAGCAATCAGCCCCAGCATTTT. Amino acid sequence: CASSPRGAALSNQPQHF.

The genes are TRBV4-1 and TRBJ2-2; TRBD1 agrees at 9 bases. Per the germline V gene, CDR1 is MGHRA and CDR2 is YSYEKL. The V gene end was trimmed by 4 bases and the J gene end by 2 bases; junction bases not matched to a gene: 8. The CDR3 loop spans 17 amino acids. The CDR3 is CASSLPQDRGNTGELFF. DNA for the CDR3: TGCGCCAGCAGCCTACCTCAGGACAGGGGTAACACCGGGGAGCTGTTTTTT.

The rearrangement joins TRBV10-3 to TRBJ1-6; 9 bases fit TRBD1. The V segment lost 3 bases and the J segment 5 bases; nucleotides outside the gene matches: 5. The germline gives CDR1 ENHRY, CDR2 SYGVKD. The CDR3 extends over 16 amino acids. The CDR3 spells CAISEARTGDNSPLHF. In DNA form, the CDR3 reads TGTGCCATCAGTGAAGCAAGGACAGGGGATAATTCACCCCTCCACTTT.

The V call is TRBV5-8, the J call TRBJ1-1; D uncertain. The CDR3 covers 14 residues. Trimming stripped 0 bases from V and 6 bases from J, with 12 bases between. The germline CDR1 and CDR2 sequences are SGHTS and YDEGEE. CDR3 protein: CASSLAARRAEAFF. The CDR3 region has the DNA TGTGCCAGCAGCTTGGCCGCCAGGCGCGCTGAAGCTTTCTTT.

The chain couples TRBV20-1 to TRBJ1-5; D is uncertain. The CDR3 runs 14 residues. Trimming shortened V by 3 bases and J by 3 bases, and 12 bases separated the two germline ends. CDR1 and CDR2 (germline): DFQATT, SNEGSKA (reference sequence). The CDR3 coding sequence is TGCAGTGCTAGTCGGGGATTAGCCAATCAGCCCCAGCATTTT. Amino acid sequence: CSASRGLANQPQHF.

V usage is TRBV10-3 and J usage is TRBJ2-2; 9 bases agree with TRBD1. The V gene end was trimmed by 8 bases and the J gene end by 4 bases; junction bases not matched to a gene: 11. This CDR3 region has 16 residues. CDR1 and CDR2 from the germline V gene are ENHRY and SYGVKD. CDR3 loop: CAIPRGDRATTGELFF. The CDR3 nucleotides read TGTGCCATCCCCCGGGGGGACAGGGCTACCACCGGGGAGCTGTTTTTT.

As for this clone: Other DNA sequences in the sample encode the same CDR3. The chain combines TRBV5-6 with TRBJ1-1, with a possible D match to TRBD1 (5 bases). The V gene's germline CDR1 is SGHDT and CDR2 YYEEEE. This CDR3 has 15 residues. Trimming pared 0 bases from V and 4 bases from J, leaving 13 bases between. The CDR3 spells CASSLGPQGGTEAFF. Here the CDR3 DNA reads TGTGCCAGCAGCTTGGGCCCCCAGGGAGGCACTGAAGCTTTCTTT.

CDR3: CASSQQWAVGQGYHQPQHF. CDR3 nucleotide sequence: TGTGCCAGCAGCCAACAGTGGGCTGTGGGACAGGGATATCATCAGCCCCAGCATTTT. The chain is built from TRBV7-9 and TRBJ1-5, with 9 bases lining up with TRBD1. Trimming at V came to 5 bases and at J to 5 bases, leaving 19 bases not matched to a gene. CDR1 is SEHNR, CDR2 FQNEAQ, per germline (reference sequence). This CDR3 is 19 amino acids long. The full variable domain, completed using reference TRBV7-9 and TRBJ1-5, is DTGVSQNPRHKITKRGQNVTFRCDPISEHNRLYWYRQTLGQGPEFLTYFQNEAQLEKSRLLSDRFSAERPKGSFSTLEIQRTEQGDSAMYLCASSQQWAVGQGYHQPQHFGDGTRLSIL.